These T cell receptor beta chains were read from a single sample in a study of blood T cell repertoires in COVID-19. TCRdb keeps only in-frame clones here, not all; method: immunoSEQ multiplex PCR. The table has 25,000 to 30,000 clones, 76% seen once. Specimen: peripheral blood. These receptors all come from a man between 65 and 85 years old with acute or convalescent COVID-19. Both conserved end residues are part of each CDR3. The order of the fields is J gene, CDR3 length, V gene, D gene, clone size, CDR3 protein, CDR3 DNA. A D gene is named only where the DNA matches it firmly. Part of the rows lack a size; the others show once, few, many or a class for expanded clones.

j_gene: TRBJ1-2
len: 13
v_gene: TRBV28
d_gene: .
abundance: .
CDR3aa: CASSFTSNYGYTF
CDR3nt: TGTGCCAGCAGTTTTACAAGTAACTATGGCTACACCTTC

j_gene: TRBJ1-4
len: 16
v_gene: TRBV7-2
d_gene: .
abundance: .
CDR3aa: CASSVETGVARMRLFF
CDR3nt: TGTGCCAGCAGCGTAGAGACTGGCGTGGCACGGATGCGACTGTTTTTT

j_gene: TRBJ2-7
len: 14
v_gene: TRBV5-1
d_gene: .
abundance: .
CDR3aa: CASSLNRVSDEQYF
CDR3nt: TGCGCCAGCAGCTTGAACAGGGTAAGCGACGAGCAGTACTTC

j_gene: TRBJ2-1
len: 19
v_gene: TRBV4-2
d_gene: TRBD2
abundance: .
CDR3aa: CATNLGSGSGRPQSNEQFF
CDR3nt: TGTGCCACCAACCTTGGTAGCGGGAGTGGTCGGCCTCAAAGCAATGAGCAGTTCTTC

j_gene: TRBJ2-3
len: 16
v_gene: TRBV5-1
d_gene: TRBD2
abundance: .
CDR3aa: CASSGGTSESTDTQYF
CDR3nt: TGCGCCAGCAGCGGGGGGACTAGCGAGTCCACAGATACGCAGTATTTT

j_gene: TRBJ2-6
len: 17
v_gene: TRBV6-1
d_gene: .
abundance: .
CDR3aa: CASSEYGSVSGANVLTF
CDR3nt: TGTGCCAGCAGTGAATACGGGAGCGTCTCTGGGGCCAACGTCCTGACTTTC

j_gene: TRBJ2-7
len: 15
v_gene: TRBV6-1
d_gene: TRBD1
abundance: .
CDR3aa: CASSEPGTGIYEQYF
CDR3nt: TGTGCCAGCAGTGAACCGGGGACAGGTATATACGAGCAGTACTTC

j_gene: TRBJ1-3
len: 12
v_gene: TRBV7-9
d_gene: .
abundance: few
CDR3aa: CASSFNGNTIYF
CDR3nt: TGTGCCAGCAGCTTCAACGGGAACACCATATATTTT

j_gene: TRBJ1-2
len: 12
v_gene: TRBV5-8
d_gene: .
abundance: .
CDR3aa: CASNRVKYGYTF
CDR3nt: TGTGCCAGCAACAGGGTGAAGTATGGCTACACCTTC

j_gene: TRBJ1-5
len: 14
v_gene: TRBV27
d_gene: .
abundance: .
CDR3aa: CASSYSGSNQPQHF
CDR3nt: TGTGCCAGCAGTTATTCAGGGAGCAATCAGCCCCAGCATTTT

j_gene: TRBJ1-5
len: 15
v_gene: TRBV9
d_gene: .
abundance: .
CDR3aa: CASSVDGTLNQPQHF
CDR3nt: TGTGCCAGCAGCGTAGATGGGACACTTAATCAGCCCCAGCATTTT